These 8 T cell receptor beta chains were sequenced from one sample in a study of T-cell memory formation after mild COVID-19. MiXCR, applied by TCRdb to the 5' RACE reads, yields one record per CDR3 protein. In the table there are some 450,000 distinct CDR3 sequences, 18% of which are singletons. Sequences were obtained from PBMCs or a T cell subset sorted from them (not recorded which). The receptors were sampled from a young man who had mild COVID-19 (a few samples of this study predate the infection). Cell type and time point are not known.

This clonotype was recorded a few times. The rearrangement joins TRBV6-1 to TRBJ1-3; D is perhaps TRBD1 (6 bases). The V and J ends lost 4 bases and 0 bases respectively, with 13 bases between them. The CDR3 has 16 residues. Germline V gene sequence: CDR1 MNHNS, CDR2 SASEGT. The CDR3 protein is CASSVRGSNSGNTIYF. As DNA, the CDR3 is TGTGCCAGCAGTGTCAGGGGTTCCAACTCTGGAAACACCATATATTTT.

The table lists this clonotype with a few counts. The CDR3 is CASSSTSGGLDTGELFF. CDR3 nucleotides: TGTGCCAGCAGCTCGACTAGCGGGGGGCTCGACACCGGGGAGCTGTTTTTT. This chain links TRBV7-3 with TRBJ2-2, with 13 bases lining up with TRBD2. The CDR3 sequence is 17 residues long. Trimming took 4 bases from V and 3 from J; bases not matched to a gene: 5. CDR1 is SGHTA, CDR2 FQGTGA, per germline.

This clonotype was seen a handful of times. The genes are TRBV4-1 and TRBJ1-2; weak D call: TRBD1 (6 bases). CDR3 length: 15 amino acids. Germline V CDR1 and CDR2: MGHRA, YSYEKL. The germline V and J ends were trimmed by 0 bases and 8 bases, with 16 bases remaining between them. The chain's CDR3 is CASSQDRGGARGYTF. CDR3 sequence (DNA): TGCGCCAGCAGCCAAGATCGGGGGGGCGCTCGGGGCTACACCTTC.

The chain links TRBV5-1 to TRBJ1-2, with D perhaps TRBD1 (6 bases). The germline gives CDR1 SGHRS, CDR2 YFSETQ. V was shortened by 4 bases and J by 0 bases, with 10 bases between the two germline ends. CDR3 length: 14 residues. The DNA of the CDR3 is TGCGCCAGCAGCCCTAAGGGGGCTAACTATGGCTACACCTTC. It yields the protein CASSPKGANYGYTF.

This clonotype was detected a few times. The chain combines TRBV7-9 with TRBJ1-5; TRBD1 agrees at 7 bases. Germline CDR1 reads SEHNR; CDR2 reads FQNEAQ (reference sequence). This CDR3 is built from 13 residues. V gave up 10 bases and J gave up 9 bases; unmatched junction bases: 12. The CDR3 DNA reads as TGTGCCACCGGACAGGCCGCCTCGTTGCCCCAGCATTTT. Translating gives CATGQAASLPQHF.

Only a few counts were recorded for this clonotype. The V and J genes are TRBV7-3 and TRBJ2-3; 10 nucleotides align to TRBD2. The V gene's germline CDR1 is SGHTA and CDR2 FQGTGA. The CDR3 covers 14 residues. Losses at the gene ends were 7 bases for V and 4 bases for J; bases not matched to a gene: 5. Here the CDR3 DNA reads TGTGCCAGCAACAGCGGGGGGGCTTCAGATACGCAGTATTTT. It yields the protein CASNSGGASDTQYF.

The J gene is TRBJ2-5, the V gene TRBV7-8; D may be TRBD2 (6 bases). The V end was cut by 5 bases, the J end by 3 bases, with 13 bases between. Germline CDR1 reads SGHVS; CDR2 reads FQNEAQ. This CDR3 has 14 residues. In nucleotides, the CDR3 is TGTGCCAGCAGCACCTCACTAGCAGAAGAGACCCAGTACTTC. It translates to CASSTSLAEETQYF.

This clonotype appeared a few times. The chain has TRBV5-1 and TRBJ2-7; D tentatively fits TRBD1 or TRBD2 (5 bases each). The CDR3 is made up of 13 amino acids. Looked up from germline, CDR1 is SGHRS and CDR2 is YFSETQ. The ends were cut back, 3 bases at V and 5 bases at J, with 12 bases in the middle. The chain's CDR3 is CASSSSQGDEQYF. The CDR3 bases are TGCGCCAGCAGCTCCTCTCAGGGAGACGAGCAGTACTTC.